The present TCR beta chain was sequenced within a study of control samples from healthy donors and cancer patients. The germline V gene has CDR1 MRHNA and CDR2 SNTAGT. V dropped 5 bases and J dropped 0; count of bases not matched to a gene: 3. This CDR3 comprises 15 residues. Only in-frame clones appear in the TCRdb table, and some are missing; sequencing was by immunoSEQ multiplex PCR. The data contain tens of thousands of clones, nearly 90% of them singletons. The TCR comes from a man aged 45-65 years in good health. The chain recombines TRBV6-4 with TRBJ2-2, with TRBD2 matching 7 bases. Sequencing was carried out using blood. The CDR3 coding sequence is TGTGCCAGCAGTCCGGGACTAACGAACACCGGGGAGCTGTTTTTT. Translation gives CASSPGLTNTGELFF.